This TCR beta chain was retrieved from a study of spatial heterogeneity in lung cancer. Study-wide context: Every unique TCR and UMI combination, on average, appeared more than ten times in raw reads.

Sample time point: sample taken at primary tumor resection. Donation came from some 73 patients with untreated early-stage non-small cell lung cancer. Each TCR cDNA molecule bore a unique molecular identifier. A single record per CDR3 protein comes from TCRdb applying MiXCR to the 5' RACE reads. The table records roughly 3,000 distinct CDR3 sequences, over 7.5% of them present only once. The starting material was normal lung tissue next to the tumor, obtained at surgery. The sequence was collected from a male donor with early-stage non-small cell lung cancer.

The CDR3 protein is CALGEGLNEQYF. The CDR3 DNA reads as TGTGCCCTGGGGGAGGGGCTGAACGAGCAGTACTTC. The chain employs TRBV5-4 and TRBJ2-7; 7 bases map to TRBD2. Germline loops: CDR1 SGHNT, CDR2 YYREEE (reference sequence). With 10 bases clipped from V and 5 bases from J, the junction kept 9 bases outside the gene matches. The CDR3 sequence is 12 residues long.